The 10 T cell receptor beta chains in this list originate from one sample, sequenced in a study of technical replicates of blood from a handful of donors. Libraries were prepared by immunoSEQ multiplex PCR; TCRdb keeps only in-frame clonotypes and omits some of them. There are about 59,000 clones in the sample; just under 90% occur only once, and about 5% lies in the top ten. The specimen sequenced was PBMCs. The receptors were gathered from a human donor in good health. Some clones in this sample may be carry-over from other donors' samples.

V and J are TRBV29-1 and TRBJ1-2, with D uncertain. Germline V gene data show CDR1 as SQVTM and CDR2 as ANQGSEA. This CDR3 region has 11 residues. V was trimmed by 1 base and J by 7 bases, leaving 7 bases between them. The CDR3 reads CSVEVELGYTF. The CDR3 coding sequence is TGCAGCGTTGAAGTGGAGCTTGGCTACACCTTC.

V gene TRBV19 combines with J gene TRBJ2-3; TRBD2 is a possible D gene (5 bases). Germline lookup yields CDR1 LNHDA and CDR2 SQIVND (reference sequence). The CDR3 covers 16 residues. V lost 4 bases to trimming and J lost 2 bases, with 16 bases between them. CDR3 bases: TGTGCCAGTAGTACCCCCCGGACTTTATACACAGATACGCAGTATTTT. Translating gives CASSTPRTLYTDTQYF.

The table lists this clone with a few counts. This sequence joins TRBV13 and TRBJ2-1; 9 bases are a match to TRBD2. The V segment lost 1 base and the J segment 2 bases; nucleotides outside the gene matches: 3. CDR3 length: 16 residues. Germline CDR1 is PRHDT and CDR2 is FYEKMQ (reference sequence). The CDR3 sequence: CASSLEGGGAYNEQFF. The CDR3 nucleotides read TGTGCCAGCAGCTTAGAGGGCGGGGGGGCCTACAATGAGCAGTTCTTC.

This chain connects TRBV10-3 to TRBJ2-7; D gene ambiguous. The CDR3 is 11 residues long. The V and J ends lost 10 bases and 4 bases respectively, with 11 bases between them. CDR1 is ENHRY and CDR2 is SYGVKD in the germline V gene. This CDR3 is CATSLVYEQYF. The CDR3 nucleotides read TGTGCCACCTCCCTAGTTTACGAGCAGTACTTC.

This chain joins TRBV7-9 and TRBJ1-2; 8 bases are a match to TRBD1. The CDR3 loop spans 15 amino acids. Germline trimming cut 1 base from V and 6 bases from J; bases unmatched to any gene: 7. Germline values: CDR1 SEHNR, CDR2 FQNEAQ (reference sequence). This CDR3 is CASSLDIGTGHGYTF. The CDR3 DNA reads as TGTGCCAGCAGCTTAGATATCGGGACAGGCCATGGCTACACCTTC. Full variable domain (remainder filled in from reference TRBV7-9 and TRBJ1-2): DTGVSQNPRHKITKRGQNVTFRCDPISEHNRLYWYRQTLGQGPEFLTYFQNEAQLEKSRLLSDRFSAERPKGSFSTLEIQRTEQGDSAMYLCASSLDIGTGHGYTFGSGTRLTVV.

The chain carries TRBV29-1 and TRBJ2-3; maybe TRBD2 (5 bases). Per the germline V gene, CDR1 is SQVTM and CDR2 is ANQGSEA. V was shortened by 6 bases and J by 3 bases, with 10 bases between the two germline ends. The CDR3 spans 12 residues. The CDR3 DNA is TGCAGCGTCGGGGATGGGACAGATACGCAGTATTTT. As protein: CSVGDGTDTQYF.

The rearrangement links TRBV6-5 to TRBJ1-5, with D possibly TRBD1 on 6 matching bases. Germline assignment: CDR1 MNHEY and CDR2 SVGAGI. This CDR3 has 14 amino acids. The V and J ends lost 3 bases and 5 bases respectively, with 11 bases between them. CDR3 coding DNA: TGTGCCAGCAGTTATCGCAGGGGACATCAGCCCCAGCATTTT. Amino acids: CASSYRRGHQPQHF.

V is TRBV5-1 and J is TRBJ2-1; the D gene is possibly TRBD2 (7 bases). The CDR3 extends over 15 amino acids. V was trimmed by 3 bases and J by 4 bases, leaving 14 bases between them. CDR1 is SGHRS and CDR2 is YFSETQ in the germline V gene. CDR3 loop: CASSSGGGSYNEQFF. CDR3 sequence (DNA): TGCGCCAGCAGCTCGGGGGGCGGGTCATACAATGAGCAGTTCTTC.

V is TRBV7-9 and J is TRBJ2-7; the D gene is possibly TRBD2 (5 bases). Germline V gives CDR1 SEHNR, CDR2 FQNEAQ (reference sequence). The V end was cut by 5 bases, the J end by 2 bases, with 10 bases between. The CDR3 has 13 amino acids. In DNA form, the CDR3 reads TGTGCCAGCAGCGCGGACGGGGCCTACGAGCAGTACTTC. The encoded protein is CASSADGAYEQYF.

The rearrangement joins TRBV7-2 to TRBJ2-3, with TRBD2 identical over 9 bases. CDR3 size: 16 residues. The V and J ends lost 1 base and 4 bases, in that order; junction bases with no gene match: 6. Germline V CDR1 and CDR2: SGHTA, FQGNSA. DNA for the CDR3: TGTGCCAGCAGCTTAGGGGCGGGGGGGCCTTCAGATACGCAGTATTTT. Translating it yields CASSLGAGGPSDTQYF.